A selection of T cell receptor beta chains follows, all from one sample in a study of cytomegalovirus exposure and HLA in healthy donors. Data came from immunoSEQ multiplex PCR; TCRdb stores just in-frame clones and leaves some out. This sample's clone table lists about 200,000 clones. The material sequenced was PBMCs. These receptors were collected from a man younger than 40 in good health and CMV-seronegative. Both conserved end residues are part of each CDR3. D genes are given only for firm matches.

J	V	D	DNA	CDR3
TRBJ2-7	TRBV7-2	TRBD1	TGTGCCAGCAGCCCGGACAGGGGGAGCTCCTACGAGCAGTACTTC	CASSPDRGSSYEQYF
TRBJ1-5	TRBV19	.	TGTGCCAGTACCCATGGGAGGTTTGGCAATCAGCCCCAGCATTTT	CASTHGRFGNQPQHF
TRBJ1-2	TRBV9	.	TGTGCCAGCAGCCCCCGACAGTTCTATGGCTACACCTTC	CASSPRQFYGYTF
TRBJ1-2	TRBV7-9	.	TGTGCCAGCAGCTTAGCGACGGCAGGGCGGCCCGGCTACACCTTC	CASSLATAGRPGYTF
TRBJ2-3	TRBV28	.	TGTGCCAGCAGTTTCGGAGGCACAGATACGCAGTATTTT	CASSFGGTDTQYF
TRBJ2-3	TRBV10-2	TRBD1	TGCGCCAGCAGTGATACAGGGGGGCGGGATACGCAGTATTTT	CASSDTGGRDTQYF
TRBJ2-7	TRBV7-9	TRBD1	TGTGCCAGCAGCTTAGTAGGACAGGCCTACGAGCAGTACTTC	CASSLVGQAYEQYF
TRBJ2-1	TRBV6-4	TRBD2	TGTGCCAGCAGCCCTCAGCAGGGAGGGGCCTACAATGAGCAGTTCTTC	CASSPQQGGAYNEQFF
TRBJ1-2	TRBV5-1	TRBD1	TGCGCCAGCAGCTCTCAACAGGGGTATGGCTACACCTTC	CASSSQQGYGYTF
TRBJ2-7	TRBV2	TRBD1	TGTGCCAGCAACAAGGGACAGGGGGGATACGAGCAGTACTTC	CASNKGQGGYEQYF
TRBJ1-2	TRBV18	.	TGTGCCAGCTCAGTGCTCAGTAACTATGGCTACACCTTC	CASSVLSNYGYTF
TRBJ2-7	TRBV29-1	.	TGCAGCGTTACAAGGGACAGCGGGCTCGACGAGCAGTACTTC	CSVTRDSGLDEQYF
TRBJ2-7	TRBV27	TRBD1	TGTGCCAGCAGTTTCGAACCGGGACAGAGAAACGAGCAGTACTTC	CASSFEPGQRNEQYF
TRBJ2-6	TRBV27	.	TGTGCCAGCAGTTTCTCCGGGGCCAACGTCCTGACTTTC	CASSFSGANVLTF
TRBJ2-5	TRBV9	.	TGTGCCAGCAGCGTAGGCGGCCCGGAGACCCAGTACTTC	CASSVGGPETQYF
TRBJ1-5	TRBV18	.	TGTGCCAGCTCACCCTTGGGCCCCAACCAGGGCAATCAGCCCCAGCATTTT	CASSPLGPNQGNQPQHF
TRBJ2-5	TRBV27	TRBD2	TGTGCCAGCAAGCGGGATCGATTAGAGACCCAGTACTTC	CASKRDRLETQYF
TRBJ2-7	TRBV7-3	TRBD2	TGTGCCAGCAGCCTTACTAGCGGATCCTACGAGCAGTACTTC	CASSLTSGSYEQYF
TRBJ2-1	TRBV11-3	.	TGTGCCAGCAGCACCACAGGGACCTACTCCTACAATGAGCAGTTCTTC	CASSTTGTYSYNEQFF
TRBJ1-2	TRBV10-3	.	TGTGCCACCCTGACCGGAGCAGGGGACTATGGCTACACCTTC	CATLTGAGDYGYTF
TRBJ2-2	TRBV5-1	.	TGCGCCAGCAGCTTTTCCGTTGGGGAGCTGTTTTTT	CASSFSVGELFF
TRBJ2-7	TRBV9	TRBD1	TGTGCCAGCAGCGTAGGGACAGGGGGATCCTACGAGCAGTACTTC	CASSVGTGGSYEQYF
TRBJ1-4	TRBV5-1	.	TGCGCCAGCAGCCCACCTCCGGGACATGGCGAAAAACTGTTTTTT	CASSPPPGHGEKLFF
TRBJ2-3	TRBV5-1	.	TGCGCCAGCAGACTCCAAAGTGGGCAGGGCGGAGATACGCAGTATTTT	CASRLQSGQGGDTQYF
TRBJ1-1	TRBV10-1	.	TGCGCCAGCAGTGAACAGGGAAGTCCTGAAGCTTTCTTT	CASSEQGSPEAFF
TRBJ2-5	TRBV6-6	.	TGTGCCAGCAGTTCCCTCACAGGGCGCTCCCGGGAGACCCAGTACTTC	CASSSLTGRSRETQYF
TRBJ2-1	TRBV30	TRBD2	TGTGCCTGGAGCAGGAAGGGACTAGCGGGAAATGAGCAGTTCTTC	CAWSRKGLAGNEQFF
TRBJ2-2	TRBV25-1	TRBD2	TGTGCCAGCCAATCGGGACTATGGAACACCGGGGAGCTGTTTTTT	CASQSGLWNTGELFF
TRBJ2-5	TRBV15	TRBD2	TGTGCCACCAGCAGAGATTGGATAGCGGGAGTGGAGACCCAGTACTTC	CATSRDWIAGVETQYF
TRBJ2-7	TRBV11-1	.	TGTGCCAGCAGCTTACCAGGGGGGATCTACGAGCAGTACTTC	CASSLPGGIYEQYF
TRBJ1-5	TRBV27	.	TGTGCCAGCAGTATAGCAGGGATCGATCAGCCCCAGCATTTT	CASSIAGIDQPQHF
TRBJ2-3	TRBV4-2	.	TGTGCCAGCAGCTTCGGACTGGCTACAGATACGCAGTATTTT	CASSFGLATDTQYF
TRBJ2-7	TRBV18	TRBD1	TGTGCCAGCTCACTCGACAGACAGGGCTCCTACGAGCAGTACTTC	CASSLDRQGSYEQYF
TRBJ2-2	TRBV28	.	TGTGCCAGCAGTTTGATAGCGGTCGGGGACGGGGAGCTGTTTTTT	CASSLIAVGDGELFF
TRBJ2-7	TRBV10-1	.	TGCGCCAGCAGTGAGGGAGGGGCTTTCTACGAGCAGTACTTC	CASSEGGAFYEQYF
TRBJ2-1	TRBV6-5	.	TGTGCCAGCAGTTACTCGGCCGACGGAGGTTGGAATGAGCAGTTCTTC	CASSYSADGGWNEQFF
TRBJ2-7	TRBV18	TRBD2	TGTGCCAGCTCACCTGGGACTAGCGGGCGGACCCCTGGCGAGCAGTACTTC	CASSPGTSGRTPGEQYF
TRBJ1-1	TRBV19	.	TGTGCCAGCCAGGGAGGGCACACTGAAGCTTTCTTT	CASQGGHTEAFF
TRBJ2-7	TRBV6-1	TRBD2	TGTGCCAGCAGAACGGGGGGGCTCTCCTACGAGCAGTACTTC	CASRTGGLSYEQYF
TRBJ1-6	TRBV7-9	.	TGTGCCAGCAGCTCCCTTGACAGATATAATTCACCCCTCCACTTT	CASSSLDRYNSPLHF
TRBJ1-2	TRBV18	.	TGTGCCAGCTCACAACAGGGCAACTATGGCTACACCTTC	CASSQQGNYGYTF
TRBJ2-7	TRBV9	TRBD2	TGTGCCAGCAGCAGGACGGGGGGGCCCTACGAGCAGTACTTC	CASSRTGGPYEQYF
TRBJ2-7	TRBV5-1	TRBD1	TGCGCCAGCAGCTTGGAAGCAGGGGGATATTCCTACGAGCAGTACTTC	CASSLEAGGYSYEQYF
TRBJ1-5	TRBV6-9	.	TGTGCCAGCAGTTATTCGGGACTGCTCAATCAGCCCCAGCATTTT	CASSYSGLLNQPQHF
TRBJ2-7	TRBV28	.	TGTGCCAGCAGCCCAACAGGGGGAGGGTACGAGCAGTACTTC	CASSPTGGGYEQYF
TRBJ2-7	TRBV28	TRBD2	TGTGCCAGCAGCCCGGGACTAGCAGTAAACTCCTACGAGCAGTACTTC	CASSPGLAVNSYEQYF
TRBJ1-1	TRBV18	.	TGTGCCAGCTCACCAAGACCAGGATACACTGAAGCTTTCTTT	CASSPRPGYTEAFF
TRBJ2-5	TRBV29-1	.	TGCAGCGTTGAGGCGTCCGCTGGAGAGACCCGGTACTTC	CSVEASAGETRYF
TRBJ1-1	TRBV5-1	TRBD1	TGCGCCAGCAGCTACGGACAGGGGTCTCTAACTGAAGCTTTCTTT	CASSYGQGSLTEAFF
TRBJ2-3	TRBV7-9	TRBD1	TGTGCCAGCAGCTTAAGGGGACAGGGCACAGATACGCAGTATTTT	CASSLRGQGTDTQYF
TRBJ2-3	TRBV6-4	.	TGTGCCAGCAGTGACGAGGCGGGTCGTGGAGATACGCAGTATTTT	CASSDEAGRGDTQYF
TRBJ1-3	TRBV9	TRBD1	TGTGCCAGCAGCACGACAGGGCACGGCAGCTCTGGAAACACCATATATTTT	CASSTTGHGSSGNTIYF
TRBJ2-1	TRBV10-1	TRBD2	TGCGCCAGCAGTGAAGTTAGCGGGAGCTCCTACAATGAGCAGTTCTTC	CASSEVSGSSYNEQFF
TRBJ2-7	TRBV11-2	TRBD2	TGTGCCAGCAGCTCGGGAGGGGCCTTACGCTACGAGCAGTACTTC	CASSSGGALRYEQYF
TRBJ2-3	TRBV5-4	TRBD2	TGTGCCAGCAGCCCCGGGACTAGCGGGGTCACAGATACGCAGTATTTT	CASSPGTSGVTDTQYF
TRBJ1-4	TRBV7-9	TRBD1	TGTGCCAGCAGCGGGACAGGGGCGGGTGAAAAACTGTTTTTT	CASSGTGAGEKLFF
TRBJ2-7	TRBV5-5	TRBD1	TGTGCCAGCAGCTTGGTCGGGACAGGGGTCCACGAGCAGTACTTC	CASSLVGTGVHEQYF